This is a list of T cell receptor beta chains from one sample in a study of shared clonotypes between healthy human individuals. Data came from immunoSEQ multiplex PCR; TCRdb stores just in-frame clones and leaves some out. The table lists around 2,000,000 clones, just under 95% of them singletons. Sequencing was performed on naive CD8+ T cells sorted from blood. Source of these receptors: a young man in good health. Both conserved end residues are trimmed from each CDR3. Fields, in order: CDR3 protein, J gene, D gene, CDR3 length, V gene. The D gene is left open where the match is weak.

CDR3: ASSLEGARARSSKLNGYT
J: TRBJ1-2
D: .
length: 18
V: TRBV23-1

CDR3: AGDVGGANVLT
J: TRBJ2-6
D: .
length: 11
V: TRBV2

CDR3: ASSSPEQGYGRGGYGYT
J: TRBJ1-2
D: .
length: 17
V: TRBV5-4

CDR3: ASSWGLEGLEQY
J: TRBJ2-7
D: TRBD2
length: 12
V: TRBV5-6

CDR3: ASGTLAGADNEQF
J: TRBJ2-1
D: TRBD2
length: 13
V: TRBV6-5

CDR3: ASSPTTWLAGGEQY
J: TRBJ2-7
D: TRBD2
length: 14
V: TRBV7-2

CDR3: ASSLRGGSYNEQF
J: TRBJ2-1
D: TRBD2
length: 13
V: TRBV27

CDR3: ASLPAGKNYGYT
J: TRBJ1-2
D: .
length: 12
V: TRBV2

CDR3: ASSSVTAPADTQY
J: TRBJ2-3
D: .
length: 13
V: TRBV13

CDR3: ACHTRDTEAF
J: TRBJ1-1
D: .
length: 10
V: TRBV30

CDR3: ASVKQGLTGELF
J: TRBJ2-2
D: .
length: 12
V: TRBV6-6